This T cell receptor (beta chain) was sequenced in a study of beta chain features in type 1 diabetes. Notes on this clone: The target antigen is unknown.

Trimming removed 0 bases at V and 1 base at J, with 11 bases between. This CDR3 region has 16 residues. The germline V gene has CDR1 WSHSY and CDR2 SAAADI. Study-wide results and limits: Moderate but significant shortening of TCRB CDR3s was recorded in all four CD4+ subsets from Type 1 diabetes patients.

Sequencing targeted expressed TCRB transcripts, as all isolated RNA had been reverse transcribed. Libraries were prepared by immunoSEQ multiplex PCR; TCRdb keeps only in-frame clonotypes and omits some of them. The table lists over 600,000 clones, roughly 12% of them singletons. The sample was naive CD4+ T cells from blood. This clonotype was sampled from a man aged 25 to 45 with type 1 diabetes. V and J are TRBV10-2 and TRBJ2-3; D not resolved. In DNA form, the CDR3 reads TGCGCCAGCAGTGAGTCGGCGACAATTCGCACAGATACGCAGTATTTT. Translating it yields CASSESATIRTDTQYF.